Shown below are 25 T cell receptor beta chains from a single sample sequenced in a study of naive and memory T cell subsets. Amplification of ligated cDNA took four PCR rounds with SP2 and nested alpha and beta constant primers. TCRdb called the 5' RACE reads again in MiXCR, with one record for every CDR3 protein. The sample records more than 45,000 distinct CDR3 sequences, around 7.3% being singletons. An oligonucleotide containing a UMI was ligated to the 3' end of TCR cDNA. These receptors all come from a male donor in good health.

At least ten counts were recorded for this clonotype. The rearrangement links TRBV27 to TRBJ2-7; D remains unclear. In germline, CDR1 is MNHEY, CDR2 SMNVEV (reference sequence). This CDR3 region has 14 residues. V lost 5 bases, J lost 1 base, and 12 bases lay in between. The CDR3 DNA reads TGTGCCAGCAGTCCCCTTATATCTTCCTACGAGCAGTACTTC. Residues: CASSPLISSYEQYF.

This clonotype came up a few times. The chain couples TRBV5-1 to TRBJ2-7; 10 bases are shared with TRBD2. After removal of 3 bases from V and 5 bases from J, the junction contained 14 bases not matched to a gene. The CDR3 contains 17 residues. The germline V gene encodes CDR1 SGHRS and CDR2 YFSETQ. The CDR3 DNA sequence: TGCGCCAGCAGCTGGACCACGGGGAAGCGGGAGGGAGACGAGCAGTACTTC. It translates to CASSWTTGKREGDEQYF.

This clonotype was seen repeatedly, ten times or more. The rearrangement uses TRBV6-5 and TRBJ1-6, with unresolved D. Trimming took 4 bases from V and 7 from J, leaving 17 bases between them. Germline CDR1 is MNHEY and CDR2 is SVGAGI. The CDR3 has 16 residues. CDR3 region: CASSSIDTPENSPLHF. In DNA form, the CDR3 reads TGTGCCAGCAGTTCCATCGACACACCAGAGAATTCACCCCTCCACTTT.

This clonotype turned up a few times. The CDR3 coding sequence is TGCAGTGCTAGGGGGCCAGGGGACACCGGGGAGCTGTTTTTT. It encodes CSARGPGDTGELFF. V usage is TRBV20-1 and J usage is TRBJ2-2; a possible D gene is TRBD1 (6 bases). Germline V lookup: CDR1 DFQATT, CDR2 SNEGSKA (reference sequence). The CDR3 consists of 14 residues. The V and J ends lost 3 bases and 3 bases respectively, with 11 bases between them.

V usage is TRBV19 and J usage is TRBJ2-1; the match to TRBD2 covers 8 bases. Per germline, CDR1 LNHDA and CDR2 SQIVND (reference sequence). The CDR3 length is 15 residues. Trimming removed 5 bases from V and 5 bases from J; junction bases left unmatched: 8. CDR3 nucleotide sequence: TGTGCCAGTAGTCCTAGCGGGCGGACCAACAATGAGCAGTTCTTC. The encoded protein is CASSPSGRTNNEQFF. The full variable domain, its missing parts supplied by reference TRBV19 and TRBJ2-1, is DGGITQSPKYLFRKEGQNVTLSCEQNLNHDAMYWYRQDPGQGLRLIYYSQIVNDFQKGDIAEGYSVSREKKESFPLTVTSAQKNPTAFYLCASSPSGRTNNEQFFGPGTRLTVL.

This clonotype was recorded once. The J gene is TRBJ1-1, the V gene TRBV29-1; D unclear. The V gene's germline CDR1 is SQVTM and CDR2 ANQGSEA. This CDR3 is built from 13 residues. Trimming cost V 7 bases and J 3 bases, with 15 bases left between them. In nucleotides, the CDR3 is TGCAGCGCTTACCCCATTTCGGACACTGAAGCTTTCTTT. Its protein is CSAYPISDTEAFF.

The rearrangement uses TRBV4-1 and TRBJ2-7, with 9 bases aligning to TRBD1. V was pared by 0 bases and J by 0 bases, with 3 bases of the junction left unmatched. Germline CDR1 is MGHRA and CDR2 is YSYEKL. This CDR3 has 16 residues. CDR3 in amino acids: CASSQEGTGSSYEQYF. As DNA, the CDR3 is TGCGCCAGCAGCCAAGAGGGGACAGGGAGCTCCTACGAGCAGTACTTC.

This clonotype was seen only a few times. The chain uses TRBV7-9 and TRBJ1-1; no definite D call. The V gene's germline CDR1 is SEHNR and CDR2 FQNEAQ (reference sequence). Trimming took off 4 bases at V and 10 bases at J, with 10 bases between the two ends. The CDR3 consists of 11 residues. Here the CDR3 DNA reads TGTGCCAGCAGCTCCGGGGAGACAGCTTTCTTT. Residues: CASSSGETAFF.

J is TRBJ2-1 and V is TRBV6-5, with D possibly being TRBD2 (5 bases). V lost 5 bases and J 4 bases, leaving 18 bases between the germline ends. The CDR3 spans 16 residues. Germline CDR1 MNHEY, CDR2 SVGAGI. CDR3 coding DNA: TGTGCCAGCAGTGCTCGCCAACTAAGCGGTTACAATGAGCAGTTCTTC. The encoded protein is CASSARQLSGYNEQFF.

This clonotype has ten or more counts. The chain couples TRBV3-1 to TRBJ1-2, with D hard to call. This CDR3 has 13 amino acids. Germline-derived CDR1 and CDR2 are LGHDT and YNNKEL (reference sequence). V gave up 3 bases and J gave up 6 bases, with 11 bases separating them. This CDR3 reads CASSHQTADGYTF. In DNA form, the CDR3 reads TGTGCCAGCAGCCACCAGACCGCGGATGGCTACACCTTC.

The table lists this clonotype with many counts. This chain connects TRBV29-1 to TRBJ1-1; the D is unclear. V dropped 4 bases and J dropped 1 base, with 7 bases sitting between them. The CDR3 sequence is 12 residues long. CDR1 and CDR2 (germline): SQVTM, ANQGSEA. The CDR3, as DNA: TGCAGCGTTGCCGACGGGAACACTGAAGCTTTCTTT. Its translation is CSVADGNTEAFF.

The rearrangement links TRBV5-5 to TRBJ2-7; no clear D gene. V lost 0 bases and J lost 2, with 12 bases in between. Germline V CDR1 and CDR2: SGHKS, YYEKEE (reference sequence). This CDR3 spans 15 amino acids. The CDR3 loop reads CASSLDSGSPYEQYF. Here the CDR3 DNA reads TGTGCCAGCAGCTTGGATTCCGGGTCCCCCTACGAGCAGTACTTC.

Only a few counts were recorded for this clonotype. J is TRBJ1-1 and V is TRBV5-4, with TRBD1 as a possible D gene (6 bases). Trimming took off 4 bases at V and 5 bases at J, with 15 bases between the two ends. Germline V gene sequence: CDR1 SGHNT, CDR2 YYREEE (reference sequence). The CDR3 runs to 14 residues. CDR3 in DNA: TGTGCCAGCAGCGAAAGTACAGGGTGGACTGAAGCTTTCTTT. Its translation: CASSESTGWTEAFF.

The sample holds many counts of this clonotype. V is TRBV7-9 and J is TRBJ1-2; TRBD1 matches at 9 bases. The CDR3 sequence is 14 residues long. Germline V gene data show CDR1 as SEHNR and CDR2 as FQNEAQ (reference sequence). The V segment lost 6 bases and the J segment 3 bases; nucleotides outside the gene matches: 5. The CDR3 protein is CASRGDRADYGYTF. In nucleotides, the CDR3 is TGTGCCAGCAGGGGGGACAGGGCGGACTATGGCTACACCTTC.

CDR3 amino acids: CASSPHASSYNEQFF. CDR3 nucleotides: TGTGCCAGCAGCCCCCACGCAAGCTCCTACAATGAGCAGTTCTTC. The V call is TRBV3-1, the J call TRBJ2-1; D gene ambiguous. This CDR3 is built from 15 residues. Trimming pared 4 bases from V and 0 bases from J, leaving 10 bases between. CDR1 LGHDT and CDR2 YNNKEL come from the germline V gene (reference sequence).

The V and J genes are TRBV20-1 and TRBJ2-2; 11 bases map to TRBD1. Germline assignment: CDR1 DFQATT and CDR2 SNEGSKA (reference sequence). The length of the CDR3 is 16 residues. The trim removed 6 bases at V and 7 bases at J, leaving 13 bases unmatched. CDR3 protein: CSALPQDRGQSGELFF. CDR3 coding DNA: TGCAGTGCGCTGCCTCAGGACAGGGGGCAAAGCGGGGAGCTGTTTTTT.

V usage is TRBV19 and J usage is TRBJ1-2; possibly TRBD1 for D (6 bases). This CDR3 contains 16 residues. V lost 9 bases, J lost 4 bases, and 24 bases lay in between. Looked up from germline, CDR1 is LNHDA and CDR2 is SQIVND (reference sequence). The CDR3 sequence: CASSRGGHGTPYGYTF. CDR3 nucleotides: TGTGCCAGCTCGCGAGGGGGACACGGGACCCCCTATGGCTACACCTTC.

Ten or more counts support this clonotype. The rearrangement uses TRBV9 and TRBJ2-1, with 14 bases fitting TRBD2. The CDR3 loop spans 16 amino acids. After removal of 4 bases from V and 8 bases from J, the junction contained 8 bases not matched to a gene. Germline V lookup: CDR1 SGDLS, CDR2 YYNGEE. This CDR3 reads CASSSRLAGGSHEQFF. CDR3 DNA: TGTGCCAGCAGCTCCCGACTAGCGGGAGGGTCCCATGAGCAGTTCTTC.

CDR3 region: CASSLRGAEQYF. CDR3 coding DNA: TGTGCCAGCAGCTTGCGAGGGGCCGAGCAGTACTTC. The chain uses TRBV5-4 and TRBJ2-7; perhaps D is TRBD1 or TRBD2 (5 bases each). Between the trimmed V and J ends, which lost 1 base and 6 bases, there was a span of 8 bases. The germline gives CDR1 SGHNT, CDR2 YYREEE (reference sequence). This CDR3 has 12 amino acids.

This clonotype was seen a handful of times. This chain joins TRBV5-6 and TRBJ2-5; TRBD1 matches at 10 bases. V lost 4 bases, J lost 5 bases, and 11 bases stayed unmatched. The CDR3 covers 16 residues. Germline-derived CDR1 and CDR2 are SGHDT and YYEEEE. The DNA for the CDR3 is TGTGCCAGCAGCCTCACCGGGACAGGGGCCTGGGAGACCCAGTACTTC. It specifies CASSLTGTGAWETQYF.

The table lists this clonotype with a few counts. This sequence joins TRBV7-8 and TRBJ2-3; 7 nucleotides match TRBD1. The CDR3 extends over 16 amino acids. From germline, CDR1 is SGHVS and CDR2 FQNEAQ. V was clipped by 2 bases and J by 14 bases; unmatched bases: 19. This CDR3 is CASSLSQGDSGVQWYF. CDR3 in DNA: TGTGCCAGCAGCTTATCCCAGGGGGACAGCGGCGTCCAGTGGTATTTT.

This clonotype was observed a few times. The DNA for the CDR3 is TGTGCCAGCAGTTTAACCGGGACAACCTACGAGCAGTACTTC. Translation gives CASSLTGTTYEQYF. The chain has TRBV28 and TRBJ2-7, with TRBD1 as a possible D gene (6 bases). Germline CDR1 MDHEN, CDR2 SYDVKM. Trimming stripped 2 bases from V and 2 bases from J, with 10 bases between. This CDR3 contains 14 residues.

This clonotype was counted ten times or more. The chain uses TRBV6-5 and TRBJ2-2, with a possible D match to TRBD2 (6 bases). The germline V gene encodes CDR1 MNHEY and CDR2 SVGAGI. The V and J ends lost 6 bases and 6 bases respectively, with 14 bases between them. CDR3 length: 14 amino acids. Here the CDR3 DNA reads TGTGCCAGCAGGGGGACTCGCACTGCCGGGGAGCTGTTTTTT. Amino acids: CASRGTRTAGELFF.

At least ten counts were recorded for this clonotype. The chain has TRBV9 and TRBJ2-7; TRBD2 agrees at 9 bases. The CDR3 spans 15 residues. The trim removed 1 base at V and 7 bases at J, leaving 9 bases unmatched. CDR1 is SGDLS, CDR2 YYNGEE, per germline. The CDR3 sequence is CASSVCPAGGCEQYF. CDR3 DNA: TGTGCCAGCAGCGTATGCCCAGCGGGAGGTTGTGAGCAGTACTTC.

This sequence joins TRBV27 and TRBJ2-5; D remains unclear. V was shortened by 4 bases and J by 1 base, with 13 bases between the two germline ends. CDR3 size: 15 residues. Germline V lookup: CDR1 MNHEY, CDR2 SMNVEV (reference sequence). CDR3 in amino acids: CASSSKQSFQETQYF. In DNA form, the CDR3 reads TGTGCCAGCAGTTCCAAACAGAGCTTCCAAGAGACCCAGTACTTC.